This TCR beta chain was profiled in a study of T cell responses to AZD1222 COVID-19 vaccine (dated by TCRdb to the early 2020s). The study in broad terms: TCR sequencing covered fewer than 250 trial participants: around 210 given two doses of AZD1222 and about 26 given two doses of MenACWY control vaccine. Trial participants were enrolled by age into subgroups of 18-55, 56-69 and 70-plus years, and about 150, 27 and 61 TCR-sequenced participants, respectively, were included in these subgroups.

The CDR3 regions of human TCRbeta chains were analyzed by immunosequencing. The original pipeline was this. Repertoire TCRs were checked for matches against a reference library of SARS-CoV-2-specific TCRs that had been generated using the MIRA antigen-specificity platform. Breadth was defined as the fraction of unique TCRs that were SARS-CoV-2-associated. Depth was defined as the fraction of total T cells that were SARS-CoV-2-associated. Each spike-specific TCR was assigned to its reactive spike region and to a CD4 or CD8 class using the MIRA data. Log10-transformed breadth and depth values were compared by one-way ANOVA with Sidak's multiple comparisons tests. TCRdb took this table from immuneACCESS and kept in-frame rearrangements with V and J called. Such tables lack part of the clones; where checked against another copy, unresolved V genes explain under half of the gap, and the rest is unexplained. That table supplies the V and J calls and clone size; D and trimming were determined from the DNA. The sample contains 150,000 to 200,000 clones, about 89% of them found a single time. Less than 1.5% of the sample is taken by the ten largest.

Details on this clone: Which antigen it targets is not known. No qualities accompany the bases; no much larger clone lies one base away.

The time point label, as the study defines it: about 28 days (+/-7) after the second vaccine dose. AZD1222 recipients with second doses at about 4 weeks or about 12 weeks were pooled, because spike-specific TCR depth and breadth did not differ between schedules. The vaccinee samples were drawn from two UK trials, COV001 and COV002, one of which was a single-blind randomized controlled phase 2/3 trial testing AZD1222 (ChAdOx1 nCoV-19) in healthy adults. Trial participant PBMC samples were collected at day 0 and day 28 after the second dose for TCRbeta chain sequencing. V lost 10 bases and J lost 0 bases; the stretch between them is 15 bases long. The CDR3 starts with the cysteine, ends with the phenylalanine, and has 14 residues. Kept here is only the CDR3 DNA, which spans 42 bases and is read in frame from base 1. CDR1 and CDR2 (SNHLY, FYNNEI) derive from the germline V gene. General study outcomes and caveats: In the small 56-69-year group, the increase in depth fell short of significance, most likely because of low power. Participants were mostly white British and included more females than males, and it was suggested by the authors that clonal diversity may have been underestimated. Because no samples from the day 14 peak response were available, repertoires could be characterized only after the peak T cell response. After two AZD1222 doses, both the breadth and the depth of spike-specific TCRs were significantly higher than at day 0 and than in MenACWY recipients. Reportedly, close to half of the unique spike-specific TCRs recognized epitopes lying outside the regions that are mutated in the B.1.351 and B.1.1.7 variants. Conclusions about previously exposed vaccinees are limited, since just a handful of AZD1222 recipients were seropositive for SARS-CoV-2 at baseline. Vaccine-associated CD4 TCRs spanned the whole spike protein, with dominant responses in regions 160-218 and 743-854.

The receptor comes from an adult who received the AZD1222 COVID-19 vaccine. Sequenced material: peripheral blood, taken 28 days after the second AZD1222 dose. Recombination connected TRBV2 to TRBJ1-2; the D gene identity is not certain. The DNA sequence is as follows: TGTGCCACTAGATCGGTCCAGTCTAACTATGGCTACACCTTC. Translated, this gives CATRSVQSNYGYTF.